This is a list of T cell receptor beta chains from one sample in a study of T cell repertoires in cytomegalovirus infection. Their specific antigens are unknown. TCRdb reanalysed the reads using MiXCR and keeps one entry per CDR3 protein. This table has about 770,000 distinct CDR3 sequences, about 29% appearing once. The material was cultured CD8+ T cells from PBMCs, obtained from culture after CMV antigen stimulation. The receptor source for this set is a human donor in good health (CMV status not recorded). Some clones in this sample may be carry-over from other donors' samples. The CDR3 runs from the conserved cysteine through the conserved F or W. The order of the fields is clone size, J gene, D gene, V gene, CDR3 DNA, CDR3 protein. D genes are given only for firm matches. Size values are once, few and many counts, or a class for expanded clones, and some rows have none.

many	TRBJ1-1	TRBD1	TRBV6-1	TGTGCCAGCAGTGCCCCAGGGGGCTGGACTGAAGCTTTCTTT	CASSAPGGWTEAFF
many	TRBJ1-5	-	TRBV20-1	TGCAGTGCTAGGACTGCAAATCAGCCCCAGCATTTT	CSARTANQPQHF
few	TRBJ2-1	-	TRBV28	TGTGCCAGCAGTTTAGCCCCCATGAGAGGGGGGCTCTACAATGAGCAGTTCTTC	CASSLAPMRGGLYNEQFF
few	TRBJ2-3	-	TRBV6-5	TGTGCCAGCGGTTTTTTTGGGCCGACAGATACGCAGTATTTT	CASGFFGPTDTQYF
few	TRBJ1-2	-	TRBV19	TGTGCCAGTAGTATGAGGAGTAACTATGGCTACACCTTC	CASSMRSNYGYTF
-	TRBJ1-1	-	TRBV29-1	TGCAGCGTACTGGCAGCCGAAGCTTTCTTT	CSVLAAEAFF
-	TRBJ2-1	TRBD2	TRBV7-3	TGTGCCAGCAGCTCTACCCCCGGGGGGGATGAGCAGTTCTTC	CASSSTPGGDEQFF
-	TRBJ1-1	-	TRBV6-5	TGTGCCAGCAGTCACTCGGCCAGGGGTTTTTTTGGCACTGAAGCTTTCTTT	CASSHSARGFFGTEAFF
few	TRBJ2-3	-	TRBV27	TGTGCCAGCAGTTTCCTCCCGTCGGGAGATACGCAGTATTTT	CASSFLPSGDTQYF
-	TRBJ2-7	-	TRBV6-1	TGTGCCAGCAGTGATTTTGGGGGTTCCTACGAGCAGTACTTC	CASSDFGGSYEQYF
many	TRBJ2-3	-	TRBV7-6	TGTGCCAGCAGCTTAGGGGGGGCACGGGGCACAGATACGCAGTATTTT	CASSLGGARGTDTQYF
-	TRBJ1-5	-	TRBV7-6	TGTGCCAGCAGCTTAGAGGGTTGGGGCAATCAGCCCCAGCATTTT	CASSLEGWGNQPQHF
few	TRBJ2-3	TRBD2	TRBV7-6	TGTGCCAGCAGCATGCTAGCGGGGGGAGATACGCAGTATTTT	CASSMLAGGDTQYF
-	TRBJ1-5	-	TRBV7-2	TGTGCCAGCAGTTTCCTTCGGACGGCAGGAGGGCAGCCCCAGCATTTT	CASSFLRTAGGQPQHF
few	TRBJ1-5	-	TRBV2	TGTGCCAGTTGGGCCGGGACCTATCAGCCCCAGCATTTT	CASWAGTYQPQHF
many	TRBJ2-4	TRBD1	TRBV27	TGTGCCAGCAGTCCACCAGGACAGGGAAGGGCAAGAAACATTCAGTACTTC	CASSPPGQGRARNIQYF
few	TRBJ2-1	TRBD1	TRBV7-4	TGTGCCAGCAGCCCCCGGGACAGGGGTACATATGAGCAGTTCTTC	CASSPRDRGTYEQFF
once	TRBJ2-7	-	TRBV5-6	TGTGCCAGCAGCTTGTGGGGGTGGCGAGGAAACGAGCAGTACTTC	CASSLWGWRGNEQYF
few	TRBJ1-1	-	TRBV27	TGTGCCAGCAGTATTTGGAAGGGGGAGACTGAAGCTTTCTTT	CASSIWKGETEAFF
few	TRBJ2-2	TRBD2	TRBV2	TGTGCCAGTACAAGCGGGGGTGACGGGGAGCTGTTTTTT	CASTSGGDGELFF
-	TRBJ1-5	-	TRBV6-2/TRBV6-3	TGTGCCAGCAGTTACGAGGCAGAGGGGCATAGCAATCAGCCCCAGCATTTT	CASSYEAEGHSNQPQHF
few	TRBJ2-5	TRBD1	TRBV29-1	TGCAGCGTGAATGGGCTGACAGGGAAAGAGACCCAGTACTTC	CSVNGLTGKETQYF
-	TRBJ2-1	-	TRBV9	TGTGCCAGCAGCGTAGTCCCGGGGGCCGTACATGAGCAGTTCTTC	CASSVVPGAVHEQFF
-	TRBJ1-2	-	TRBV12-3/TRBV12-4	TGTGCCAGCAGTTTTCTGGTGGCAGGGAAAAATCCGGACTATGGCTACACCTTC	CASSFLVAGKNPDYGYTF
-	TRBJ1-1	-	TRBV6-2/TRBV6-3	TGTGCCAGCATCCTGGACAGAATGAACACTGAAGCTTTCTTT	CASILDRMNTEAFF
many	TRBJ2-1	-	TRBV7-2	TGTGCCAGCAGCTTGTCGGACAGCTCCTACAATGAGCAGTTCTTC	CASSLSDSSYNEQFF